These T cell receptor beta chains were read from a single sample in a study of cytomegalovirus exposure and HLA in healthy donors. TCRdb's copy holds only in-frame clones and misses some; the assay was immunoSEQ multiplex PCR. The sample yields fewer than 95,000 clones, about 80% seen once. The sequenced sample was PBMCs. The receptors come from a man aged 30-40 years in good health and CMV-seronegative. Both conserved end residues are part of each CDR3. Each record gives: D gene, V gene, CDR3 protein. The D gene is left open where the match is weak.

NA	TRBV7-9	CASSYQGGSNTEAFF
TRBD2	TRBV5-4	CASSPSGGEDTQYF
TRBD2	TRBV9	CASSVVGTSGETQYF
TRBD1	TRBV28	CASSAGTGGTGELFF
TRBD1	TRBV7-8	CASSLRRTGGVGANVLTF
TRBD1	TRBV2	CASSVGQGYNGYTF
NA	TRBV25-1	CASSDSQGREKLFF
TRBD1	TRBV6-1	CASRWTGKNTGELFF
NA	TRBV29-1	CSVEGTSRGTEAFF
NA	TRBV19	CASSGSISDTEAFF
NA	TRBV5-1	CASRPRDNYGYTF
NA	TRBV29-1	CSVAPRGGAFF
NA	TRBV9	CASSVQGDSYNEQFF
TRBD2	TRBV7-9	CSSSSTSGRGARTDTQYF
TRBD2	TRBV7-9	CASSLLSGGGNEQFF
TRBD1	TRBV11-3	CASSPSGTATDTQYF
TRBD2	TRBV4-2	CASSQKTSGRLDTQYF
TRBD2	TRBV29-1	CSVEQTSGGRKQFF
NA	TRBV19	CASSIGRTSDQPQHF
NA	TRBV6-5	CASSPMGGTYEQYF
TRBD1	TRBV9	CASSVARTPDRRAGANVLTF
NA	TRBV10-3	CAISQKGTLVETQYF
NA	TRBV7-9	CSSSLASGFTGELFF
TRBD1	TRBV19	CARQHPRTGQETQYF
NA	TRBV5-1	CASSLDYTDTQYF
TRBD2	TRBV2	CASRSGLATTKNIQYF
TRBD2	TRBV13	CASSSGLREAELFF
TRBD1	TRBV19	CASGNTGGSLGYTF
NA	TRBV4-3	CASSQDWSLRGNYGYTF
TRBD1	TRBV7-2	CASSFDRGGQETQYF
TRBD1	TRBV9	CASSQTGTVNTGELFF
NA	TRBV6-6	CASSYVRGSYNEQFF
TRBD1	TRBV5-1	CASSLAAGQGANEQFF